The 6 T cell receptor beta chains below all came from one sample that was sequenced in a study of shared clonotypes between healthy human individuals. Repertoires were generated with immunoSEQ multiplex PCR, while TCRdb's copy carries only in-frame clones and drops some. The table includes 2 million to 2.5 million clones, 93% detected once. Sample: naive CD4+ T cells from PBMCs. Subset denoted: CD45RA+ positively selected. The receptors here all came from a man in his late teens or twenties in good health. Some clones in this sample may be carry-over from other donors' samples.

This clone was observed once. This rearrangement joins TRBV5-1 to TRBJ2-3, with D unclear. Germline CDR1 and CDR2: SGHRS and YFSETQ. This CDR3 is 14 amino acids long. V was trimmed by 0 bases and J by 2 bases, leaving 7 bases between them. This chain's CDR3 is CASSLVSITDTQYF. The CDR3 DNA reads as TGCGCCAGCAGCTTGGTGTCCATCACAGATACGCAGTATTTT.

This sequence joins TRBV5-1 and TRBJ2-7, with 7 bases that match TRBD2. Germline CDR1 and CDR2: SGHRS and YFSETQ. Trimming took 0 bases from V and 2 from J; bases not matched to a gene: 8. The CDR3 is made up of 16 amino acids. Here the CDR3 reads CASSLAPAAGTYEQYF. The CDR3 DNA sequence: TGCGCCAGCAGCTTGGCTCCGGCAGCGGGAACCTACGAGCAGTACTTC.

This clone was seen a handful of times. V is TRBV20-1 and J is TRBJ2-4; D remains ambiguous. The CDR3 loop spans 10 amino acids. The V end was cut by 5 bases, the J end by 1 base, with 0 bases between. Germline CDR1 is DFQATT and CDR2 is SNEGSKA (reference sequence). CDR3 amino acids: CSAAKNIQYF. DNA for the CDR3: TGCAGTGCTGCCAAAAACATTCAGTACTTC.

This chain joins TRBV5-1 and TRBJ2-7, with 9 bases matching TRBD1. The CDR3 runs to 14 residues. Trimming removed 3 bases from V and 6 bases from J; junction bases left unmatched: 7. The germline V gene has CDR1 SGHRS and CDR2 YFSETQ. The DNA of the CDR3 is TGCGCCAGCAGCTCCTGGACAGGGGCTGCCGAGCAGTACTTC. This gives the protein CASSSWTGAAEQYF.

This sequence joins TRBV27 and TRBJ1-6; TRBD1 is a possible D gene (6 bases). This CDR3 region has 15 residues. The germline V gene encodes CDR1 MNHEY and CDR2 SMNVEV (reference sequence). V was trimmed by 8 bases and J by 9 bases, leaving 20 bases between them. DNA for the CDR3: TGTGCCAGCCTCCACAGGGCGTTGGTAGGTTCACCCCTCCACTTT. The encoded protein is CASLHRALVGSPLHF.

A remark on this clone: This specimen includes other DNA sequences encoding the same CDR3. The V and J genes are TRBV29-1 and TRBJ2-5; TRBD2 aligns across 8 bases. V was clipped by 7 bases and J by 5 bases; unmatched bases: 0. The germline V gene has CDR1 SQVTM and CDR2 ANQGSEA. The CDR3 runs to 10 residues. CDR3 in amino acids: CSAGGETQYF. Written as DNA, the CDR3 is TGCAGCGCGGGGGGGGAGACCCAGTACTTC. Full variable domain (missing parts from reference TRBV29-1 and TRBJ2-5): SAVISQKPSRDICQRGTSLTIQCQVDSQVTMMFWYRQQPGQSLTLIATANQGSEATYESGFVIDKFPISRPNLTFSTLTVSNMSPEDSSIYLCSAGGETQYFGPGTRLLVL.